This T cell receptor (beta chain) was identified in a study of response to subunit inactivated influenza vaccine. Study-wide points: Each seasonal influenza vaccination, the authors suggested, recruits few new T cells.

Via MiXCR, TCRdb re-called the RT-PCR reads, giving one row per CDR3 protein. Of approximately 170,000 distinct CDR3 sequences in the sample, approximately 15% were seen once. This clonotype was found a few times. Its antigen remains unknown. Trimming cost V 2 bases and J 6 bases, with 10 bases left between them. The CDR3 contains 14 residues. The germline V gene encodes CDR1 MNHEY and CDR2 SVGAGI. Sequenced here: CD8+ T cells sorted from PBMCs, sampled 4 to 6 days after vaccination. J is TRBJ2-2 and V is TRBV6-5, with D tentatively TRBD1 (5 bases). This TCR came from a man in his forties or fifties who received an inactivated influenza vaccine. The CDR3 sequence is CASSYGVRAGELFF. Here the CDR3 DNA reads TGTGCCAGCAGTTACGGGGTCAGGGCCGGGGAGCTGTTTTTT.